This passage covers 23 T cell receptor beta chains from one sample sequenced in a study of blood T cell repertoires in COVID-19. The assay was immunoSEQ multiplex PCR, and TCRdb's table has in-frame clones only and misses some. The sample records over 100,000 clones, around nine tenths being singletons. The specimen sequenced was peripheral blood. The receptors shown here come from a man in his forties with acute or convalescent COVID-19.

The chain couples TRBV27 to TRBJ2-3; no definite D call. The V gene's germline CDR1 is MNHEY and CDR2 SMNVEV (reference sequence). This CDR3 comprises 13 residues. V was trimmed by 6 bases and J by 7 bases, leaving 14 bases between them. CDR3: CASSSRGGYTQYF. DNA for the CDR3: TGTGCCAGCAGCAGTCGTGGCGGATATACGCAGTATTTT.

The chain links TRBV7-5 to TRBJ2-5; the table's D call, TRBD1, was not checked against the DNA. TRBV7-5 is classified as a pseudogene. This CDR3 has 17 residues. The DNA of the CDR3 is TGTGCCAGAAGCTTAGAGCTGCGCAGGGGGCATCAGGGGACCCAGTACTTC. This sequence encodes CARSLELRRGHQGTQYF.

The gene calls are TRBV4-1 and TRBJ1-5; 7 positions match TRBD1. J gave up 6 bases and V 0 bases, and 2 bases lay outside the gene matches. Germline V gene lookup returns CDR1 MGHRA and CDR2 YSYEKL. The CDR3 is 14 amino acids. CDR3 nucleotide sequence: TGCGCCAGCAGCCAAGAAAGGGGGCTTCAGCCCCAGCATTTT. As protein: CASSQERGLQPQHF.

The chain is built from TRBV19 and TRBJ1-5; TRBD1 is a possible D gene (5 bases). The germline gives CDR1 LNHDA, CDR2 SQIVND (reference sequence). Trimming stripped 5 bases from V and 5 bases from J, with 13 bases between. This CDR3 is 14 amino acids long. CDR3 coding DNA: TGTGCCAGTAGTCGGGGGGGAGCATATCAGCCCCAGCATTTT. It codes for CASSRGGAYQPQHF. The full variable domain, completed using reference TRBV19 and TRBJ1-5, is DGGITQSPKYLFRKEGQNVTLSCEQNLNHDAMYWYRQDPGQGLRLIYYSQIVNDFQKGDIAEGYSVSREKKESFPLTVTSAQKNPTAFYLCASSRGGAYQPQHFGDGTRLSIL.

The chain combines TRBV6-1 with TRBJ1-2, with 7 bases matching TRBD1. Germline lookup yields CDR1 MNHNS and CDR2 SASEGT. CDR3 length equals 11 residues. V lost 11 bases and J lost 6; bases outside the gene matches: 6. This CDR3 is CALTGNDGYTF. CDR3 in DNA: TGTGCCTTGACAGGGAACGATGGCTACACCTTC.

As for this clone: Mismatch with germline at one junction end may stem from a read error. The chain recombines TRBV3-1 (or the pseudogene TRBV3-2) with TRBJ1-5, with D tentatively TRBD1 (5 bases). The CDR3 runs to 15 residues. The germline V gene has CDR1 LGHDT and CDR2 YNNKEL (reference sequence). The CDR3 nucleotides read TGTGCCAGCAGCCAAGACACAGGTCCGGGTCAGCTCCAGCATTTT. It encodes CASSQDTGPGQLQHF.

V usage is TRBV7-9 and J usage is TRBJ1-5; 7 bases match TRBD1. CDR1 is SEHNR, CDR2 FQNEAQ, per germline (reference sequence). The CDR3 has 14 residues. With 1 base clipped from V and 7 bases from J, the junction kept 4 bases outside the gene matches. CDR3 region: CASSLVGTAQPQHF. The CDR3 coding sequence is TGTGCCAGCAGCTTAGTCGGGACAGCCCAGCCCCAGCATTTT.

CDR3 residues: CAISYRDRGSHEQYF. The CDR3 DNA reads as TGTGCCATCAGCTACCGGGACAGGGGGTCCCACGAGCAGTACTTC. The V gene is TRBV10-3, the J gene TRBJ2-7, with 11 bases fitting TRBD1. The CDR3 sequence is 15 residues long. CDR1 is ENHRY and CDR2 is SYGVKD in the germline V gene. The junction had 9 bases not matched to a gene; V was cut back by 6 bases and J by 5 bases.

As regards this clone: At one end the junction does not follow the germline gene, possibly because of a read error. The chain has TRBV7-8 and TRBJ1-3; TRBD1 matches 7 bases. Looked up from germline, CDR1 is SGHVS and CDR2 is FQNEAQ. CDR3 length: 8 amino acids. The CDR3 protein is CASSPGGF. In nucleotides, the CDR3 is TGTGCCAGCAGCCCAGGGGGTTTT.

The gene calls are TRBV30 and TRBJ1-5; TRBD1 is a possible D gene (6 bases). The CDR3 consists of 13 residues. V lost 2 bases and J 7 bases, leaving 12 bases between the germline ends. CDR1 and CDR2 (germline): GTSNPN, SVGIG (reference sequence). CDR3 sequence reads: CAWSRGGQQPQHF. DNA of the CDR3: TGTGCCTGGAGTCGAGGGGGTCAGCAGCCCCAGCATTTT.

The chain carries TRBV7-9 and TRBJ2-2; 7 nucleotides match TRBD1. J was trimmed by 9 bases and V by 7 bases; bases with no gene match: 5. Germline V gives CDR1 SEHNR, CDR2 FQNEAQ (reference sequence). The CDR3 is made up of 12 amino acids. The CDR3 spells CASTNRGWELFF. The CDR3 nucleotides read TGTGCCAGCACCAACAGGGGATGGGAGCTGTTTTTT.

The chain couples TRBV12-3 or TRBV12-4 to TRBJ1-2; D not resolved. The CDR3 extends over 12 amino acids. V was cut by 8 bases and J by 2 bases, with 9 bases left in between. This CDR3 is CASRRRNYGYTF. Here the CDR3 DNA reads TGTGCCAGCCGCCGCAGGAACTATGGCTACACCTTC.

CDR3 sequence reads: CSVRDRGQNTEAFF. The CDR3 DNA is TGCAGCGTACGGGACAGGGGGCAGAACACTGAAGCTTTCTTT. This sequence joins TRBV29-1 and TRBJ1-1, with 12 bases lining up with TRBD1. Germline V gene data show CDR1 as SQVTM and CDR2 as ANQGSEA. Germline trimming cut 6 bases from V and 1 base from J; bases unmatched to any gene: 3. The CDR3 extends over 14 amino acids.

V usage is TRBV9 and J usage is TRBJ2-2, with D perhaps matching TRBD2 (6 bases). This CDR3 contains 16 residues. Trimming shortened V by 3 bases and J by 0 bases, and 12 bases separated the two germline ends. The V gene's germline CDR1 is SGDLS and CDR2 YYNGEE. CDR3 sequence (DNA): TGTGCCAGCAGCGGCCTAGCGCCTTCGAACACCGGGGAGCTGTTTTTT. Translation: CASSGLAPSNTGELFF.

The genes are TRBV7-6 and TRBJ2-1; TRBD2 matches at 11 bases. CDR1 is SGHVS, CDR2 FNYEAQ, per germline. This CDR3 contains 16 residues. Trimming removed 5 bases from V and 1 base from J; junction bases left unmatched: 4. The CDR3 protein is CASSGRLAGSYNEQFF. The CDR3 coding sequence is TGTGCCAGCAGCGGACGACTAGCGGGATCCTACAATGAGCAGTTCTTC. Filled out from reference TRBV7-6 and TRBJ2-1, the complete variable domain reads GAGVSQSPRYKVTKRGQDVALRCDPISGHVSLYWYRQALGQGPEFLTYFNYEAQQDKSGLPNDRFSAERPEGSISTLTIQRTEQRDSAMYRCASSGRLAGSYNEQFFGPGTRLTVL.

The CDR3 region is CASSYSRQLTGELFF. The CDR3 region has the DNA TGTGCCAGCAGTTACTCTAGGCAACTAACCGGGGAGCTGTTTTTT. The chain links TRBV6-5 to TRBJ2-2; D gene uncertain. Trimming removed 0 bases at V and 5 bases at J, with 10 bases between. The V gene's germline CDR1 is MNHEY and CDR2 SVGAGI. The CDR3 loop spans 15 amino acids.

This clone was recorded a few times. The gene calls are TRBV13 and TRBJ1-6; 8 bases agree with TRBD1. The CDR3 is 17 residues long. Germline loops: CDR1 PRHDT, CDR2 FYEKMQ (reference sequence). V was clipped by 8 bases and J by 2 bases; unmatched bases: 11. CDR3 in amino acids: CASSGAGGFAYNSPLHF. DNA of the CDR3: TGTGCCAGCTCGGGGGCAGGGGGCTTCGCCTATAATTCACCCCTCCACTTT.

The J gene is TRBJ1-2, the V gene TRBV5-1; a weak D match, TRBD1 (5 bases). Germline V gives CDR1 SGHRS, CDR2 YFSETQ. CDR3 length equals 16 residues. V gave up 0 bases and J gave up 2 bases, with 14 bases separating them. Here the CDR3 DNA reads TGCGCCAGCAGCTTGGGGGCAGGGTTAAAGAACTATGGCTACACCTTC. Translated: CASSLGAGLKNYGYTF.

This clone has only one observation. The J gene is TRBJ2-5, the V gene TRBV2; 11 nucleotides match TRBD2. The CDR3 runs to 15 residues. With V trimmed by 4 bases and J by 5 bases, 6 bases remained unmatched. Germline CDR1 and CDR2: SNHLY and FYNNEI. In DNA, the CDR3 is TGTGCCAGCAGTGCGCTAGCGGGGGGCAGGGAGACCCAGTACTTC. It specifies CASSALAGGRETQYF.

This chain links TRBV28 with TRBJ2-1; D unresolved. CDR3 length: 12 residues. The ends were cut back, 2 bases at V and 11 bases at J, with 10 bases in the middle. The germline gives CDR1 MDHEN, CDR2 SYDVKM. The CDR3 is CASSLRGDKQFF. The CDR3 DNA follows: TGTGCCAGCAGTTTAAGAGGCGATAAGCAGTTCTTC. Looking up the rest from reference TRBV28 and TRBJ2-1 gives the full variable domain: DVKVTQSSRYLVKRTGEKVFLECVQDMDHENMFWYRQDPGLGLRLIYFSYDVKMKEKGDIPEGYSVSREKKERFSLILESASTNQTSMYLCASSLRGDKQFFGPGTRLTVL.

This chain uses TRBV7-9 with TRBJ1-1; TRBD1 is a possible D gene (5 bases). Per germline, CDR1 SEHNR and CDR2 FQNEAQ (reference sequence). The CDR3 is 15 residues long. The ends were cut back, 2 bases at V and 1 base at J, with 11 bases in the middle. CDR3 sequence (DNA): TGTGCCAGCAGCTTAATTGGACACGCGAACACTGAAGCTTTCTTT. Translation gives CASSLIGHANTEAFF. The variable domain in full, with the rest retrieved from reference TRBV7-9 and TRBJ1-1, is DTGVSQNPRHKITKRGQNVTFRCDPISEHNRLYWYRQTLGQGPEFLTYFQNEAQLEKSRLLSDRFSAERPKGSFSTLEIQRTEQGDSAMYLCASSLIGHANTEAFFGQGTRLTVV.

J is TRBJ2-2 and V is TRBV30; TRBD1 aligns across 9 bases. The ends lost 3 bases at V and 6 bases at J; junction bases unmatched: 5. The length of the CDR3 is 14 residues. Germline values: CDR1 GTSNPN, CDR2 SVGIG (reference sequence). The CDR3: CAWRQGAAAGELFF. The CDR3 nucleotides are TGTGCCTGGAGACAGGGGGCAGCTGCCGGGGAGCTGTTTTTT.

This clone was counted a few times. The V and J genes are TRBV11-2 and TRBJ2-1, with TRBD2 identical over 8 bases. The ends lost 0 bases at V and 10 bases at J; junction bases unmatched: 5. The CDR3 totals 14 residues. Germline V gene lookup returns CDR1 SGHAT and CDR2 FQNNGV. CDR3 DNA sequence: TGTGCCAGCAGCTTAGAGGCGGGGGGACGAGAGCAGTTCTTC. Protein product: CASSLEAGGREQFF.